Each of the 22 T cell receptor beta chains below was sequenced from the same sample in a study of T-cell memory formation after mild COVID-19 (dated by TCRdb to about 2021). The library was generated by 5' RACE. TCRdb names Illumina NovaSeq 6000 as the instrument used. TCRdb reanalyzed the raw reads on its own, using fastp at Q25 for trimming and MiXCR for clone calling, and kept in-frame beta chains. Identical CDR3 proteins give one entry, which carries the most common genes and DNA. The sample includes about 200,000 distinct CDR3 sequences, with about 9.2% observed a single time. The ten largest make up 3% to 4.5% of the sample. Sequencing was carried out using PBMCs or a T cell subset sorted from them (not recorded which). The receptor set was obtained from a man aged 18 to 35 who had mild COVID-19 (a few samples of this study predate the infection). The sample titles of this study are shuffled in the database, so cell type and time point are left out; the donor was told from shared clones.

This chain joins TRBV18 and TRBJ2-5; no reliable D call. The CDR3 is made up of 13 amino acids. V was clipped by 3 bases and J by 5 bases, with 10 bases between them. In germline, CDR1 is KGHSH, CDR2 LQKENI. The CDR3 here is CASSPPLVETQYF. The CDR3 DNA reads TGTGCCAGCTCACCCCCCCTAGTTGAGACCCAGTACTTC.

This clonotype was counted a few times. The V and J genes are TRBV7-8 and TRBJ1-2; D perhaps matches TRBD1 (6 bases). Germline CDR1 SGHVS, CDR2 FQNEAQ. The CDR3 consists of 13 residues. V gave up 2 bases and J gave up 8 bases, with 12 bases separating them. The CDR3 sequence is CASSLPPTGGYTF. The CDR3 DNA follows: TGTGCCAGCAGCTTACCCCCGACAGGAGGCTACACCTTC.

V and J are TRBV7-2 and TRBJ1-6, with a possible D match to TRBD1 (5 bases). V lost 4 bases and J lost 7, with 17 bases in between. Germline CDR1 and CDR2: SGHTA and FQGNSA. The CDR3 is 16 amino acids. CDR3 coding DNA: TGTGCCAGCAGCTCCCCCCCGGGGGTCAGGAATTCACCCCTCCACTTT. This gives the protein CASSSPPGVRNSPLHF.

This clonotype was counted between two and nine times. This chain links TRBV12-3 or TRBV12-4 with TRBJ1-5; D gene ambiguous. Trimming removed 8 bases from V and 1 base from J, with 9 bases in between. This CDR3 contains 13 residues. CDR3 loop: CASVIWSNQPQHF. The CDR3 coding sequence is TGTGCCAGCGTCATTTGGAGCAATCAGCCCCAGCATTTT.

This clonotype was detected a few times. The chain joins TRBV5-6 to TRBJ2-5, with 7 bases lining up with TRBD2. The trim removed 0 bases at V and 5 bases at J, leaving 7 bases unmatched. This CDR3 has 15 amino acids. The germline CDR1 and CDR2 sequences are SGHDT and YYEEEE. Here the CDR3 DNA reads TGTGCCAGCAGCTTGGTGAGCGGGGCCCGGGAGACCCAGTACTTC. Protein: CASSLVSGARETQYF.

This chain connects TRBV6-5 to TRBJ2-3; D not resolved. CDR3 size: 16 residues. The V end was cut by 2 bases, the J end by 0 bases, with 12 bases between. The V gene's germline CDR1 is MNHEY and CDR2 SVGAGI. CDR3 sequence reads: CASSYGFPPSTDTQYF. The DNA for the CDR3 is TGTGCCAGCAGTTACGGGTTCCCCCCTAGCACAGATACGCAGTATTTT.

The chain employs TRBV5-1 and TRBJ1-4; 7 nucleotides line up with TRBD1. The ends lost 4 bases at V and 0 bases at J; junction bases unmatched: 6. This CDR3 comprises 16 residues. The V gene's germline CDR1 is SGHRS and CDR2 YFSETQ. CDR3 region: CASSMTGIATNEKLFF. In DNA, the CDR3 is TGCGCCAGCAGCATGACAGGGATTGCAACTAATGAAAAACTGTTTTTT.

This clonotype was seen a few times. The V gene is TRBV5-8, the J gene TRBJ2-6, with D possibly called TRBD1 or TRBD2 (5 bases each). V lost 2 bases, J lost 4 bases, and 7 bases lay in between. The germline V gene has CDR1 SGHTS and CDR2 YDEGEE. The CDR3 is made up of 14 amino acids. CDR3 sequence: CASSFWGGANVLTF. In DNA form, the CDR3 reads TGTGCCAGCAGCTTTTGGGGGGGGGCCAACGTCCTGACTTTC. Together with reference TRBV5-8 and TRBJ2-6, the CDR3 gives the full variable domain: EAGVTQSPTHLIKTRGQQATLRCSPISGHTSVYWYQQALGLGLQFLLWYDEGEERNRGNFPPRFSGRQFPNYSSELNVNALELEDSALYLCASSFWGGANVLTFGAGSRLTVL.

This chain joins TRBV3-1 and TRBJ1-2; D remains ambiguous. Trimming took 0 bases from V and 6 from J, leaving 8 bases between them. The V gene's germline CDR1 is LGHDT and CDR2 YNNKEL (reference sequence). The CDR3 runs to 13 residues. The CDR3 coding sequence is TGTGCCAGCAGCCAAGATTTGGACGATGGCTACACCTTC. Its protein is CASSQDLDDGYTF.

This clonotype came up a few times. The CDR3 region has the DNA TGTGCCAGCAGTGAACTTAGCTACGAGCAGTACTTC. Translation: CASSELSYEQYF. The gene calls are TRBV2 and TRBJ2-7; D remains ambiguous. This CDR3 has 12 residues. Trimming took 2 bases from V and 3 from J, leaving 5 bases between them. The germline V gene has CDR1 SNHLY and CDR2 FYNNEI.

This chain joins TRBV19 and TRBJ1-1; D not certain. The CDR3 contains 13 residues. The germline V gene has CDR1 LNHDA and CDR2 SQIVND (reference sequence). The V end lost 3 bases, the J end lost 3 bases, and 8 bases lay between the germline ends. CDR3 coding DNA: TGTGCCAGTAGTATTTCGCTCTACACTGAAGCTTTCTTT. It encodes CASSISLYTEAFF.

Ten or more counts support this clonotype. The rearrangement joins TRBV5-1 to TRBJ1-5; 10 bases fit TRBD1. The J segment lost 6 bases and the V segment lost 3 bases, leaving 6 bases of the junction unmatched. The CDR3 covers 15 residues. Per germline, CDR1 SGHRS and CDR2 YFSETQ. This CDR3 is CASSSGQGHGQPQHF. The CDR3 DNA is TGCGCCAGCAGCTCGGGACAGGGGCATGGTCAGCCCCAGCATTTT.

V usage is TRBV5-6 and J usage is TRBJ2-1; possible D gene TRBD2, 5 bases. V was shortened by 5 bases and J by 0 bases, with 15 bases between the two germline ends. The V gene's germline CDR1 is SGHDT and CDR2 YYEEEE. The CDR3 contains 16 residues. The CDR3 here is CASSLEAILSYNEQFF. The CDR3, as DNA: TGTGCCAGCAGTCTGGAGGCGATCCTCTCCTACAATGAGCAGTTCTTC.

V gene TRBV7-2 combines with J gene TRBJ2-1, with TRBD2 as a possible D gene (6 bases). Trimming stripped 5 bases from V and 12 bases from J, with 20 bases between. The CDR3 is 14 residues long. Germline CDR1 and CDR2: SGHTA and FQGNSA. This CDR3 is CASSPRDSSGGQFF. In nucleotides, the CDR3 is TGTGCCAGCAGCCCCCGGGACTCCTCAGGAGGGCAGTTCTTC.

This clonotype turned up a few times. The gene calls are TRBV3-1 and TRBJ1-3; no clear D. CDR1 and CDR2 (germline): LGHDT, YNNKEL (reference sequence). This CDR3 has 15 amino acids. The V gene lost 3 bases and the J gene lost 0 bases, with 9 bases spanning the gap. In DNA, the CDR3 is TGTGCCAGCAGCCAGGGCACCCGCTCTGGAAACACCATATATTTT. Translation gives CASSQGTRSGNTIYF.

V and J are TRBV28 and TRBJ2-2; tentatively, D is TRBD2 (5 bases). Germline lookup yields CDR1 MDHEN and CDR2 SYDVKM. The CDR3 totals 16 residues. Trimming took off 5 bases at V and 2 bases at J, with 15 bases between the two ends. The CDR3 spells CASSSVGLQNTGELFF. The CDR3 nucleotides are TGTGCCAGCAGTAGCGTAGGACTTCAAAACACCGGGGAGCTGTTTTTT.

There are many counts of this clonotype. The rearrangement links TRBV18 to TRBJ2-3, with 10 bases fitting TRBD2. The length of the CDR3 is 15 residues. V shed 2 bases and J 2 bases; nucleotides not matched to a gene: 1. Germline CDR1 reads KGHSH; CDR2 reads LQKENI. The DNA of the CDR3 is TGTGCCAGCTCACCAGGACTAGCGGACACAGATACGCAGTATTTT. Its protein is CASSPGLADTDTQYF. Full variable domain (outside the CDR3, taken from reference TRBV18 and TRBJ2-3): NAGVMQNPRHLVRRRGQEARLRCSPMKGHSHVYWYRQLPEEGLKFMVYLQKENIIDESGMPKERFSAEFPKEGPSILRIQQVVRGDSAAYFCASSPGLADTDTQYFGPGTRLTVL.

J is TRBJ2-1 and V is TRBV7-8, with D perhaps matching TRBD1 (6 bases). This CDR3 has 13 amino acids. Germline V gives CDR1 SGHVS, CDR2 FQNEAQ. Trimming took off 5 bases at V and 6 bases at J, with 11 bases between the two ends. The CDR3 DNA follows: TGTGCCAGCAGCGTGGACAGCTTCAATGAGCAGTTCTTC. It translates to CASSVDSFNEQFF.

V gene TRBV6-2 or TRBV6-3 combines with J gene TRBJ2-1, with D hard to call. Trimming took 7 bases from V and 4 from J, leaving 11 bases between them. Germline loops: CDR1 MNHEY, CDR2 SVGEGT. This CDR3 has 13 amino acids. This CDR3 reads CASTKSPYNEQFF. In DNA, the CDR3 is TGTGCCAGCACGAAAAGCCCTTACAATGAGCAGTTCTTC.

There are a few counts of this clonotype. The chain is built from TRBV4-3 and TRBJ2-3; no definite D call. The CDR3 covers 14 residues. CDR1 LGHNA and CDR2 YSLEER come from the germline V gene. With 0 bases removed from V and 3 bases from J, the gap between germline ends came to 7 bases. For the CDR3, the DNA is TGCGCCAGCAGCCAAGAAGCCTTTACAGATACGCAGTATTTT. This gives the protein CASSQEAFTDTQYF.

Comments on this clonotype: The junction does not match germline at one end; this may be a read error. This chain uses TRBV6-6 with TRBJ2-2; 11 bases agree with TRBD2. The CDR3 is 15 amino acids. In germline, CDR1 is MNHNY, CDR2 SVGAGI (reference sequence). CDR3 DNA sequence: TGTGCCAGCAGCCGAGGACTAGCGGGCGGCGGGGAGCTGTCTTTT. Translated: CASSRGLAGGGELSF.

This clonotype was found a few times. The J gene is TRBJ2-3, the V gene TRBV5-1; a weak D match, TRBD1 (5 bases). The germline gives CDR1 SGHRS, CDR2 YFSETQ. CDR3 size: 15 residues. The V and J ends lost 7 bases and 0 bases respectively, with 15 bases between them. The CDR3 region has the DNA TGCGCCAGCGATTTAGGGGATTCTAGCACAGATACGCAGTATTTT. Its protein product is CASDLGDSSTDTQYF.